The table lists the clone carrying this T cell receptor beta chain with a count of one. Original handling: The authors estimated nucleated cell counts from reference gene primer amplification. Only in-frame clones appear in the TCRdb table, and some are missing; sequencing was by immunoSEQ multiplex PCR. The D gene and trimming were derived from the DNA, and the V and J assignments and clone size from that table. Of about 100,000 clones listed, more than 90% are singletons. This entry comes from a study of blood T cell repertoires in COVID-19. Across the study: Researchers got acute and convalescent COVID-19 samples from the United States, Italy and Spain.

The sample taken for sequencing was peripheral blood. This TCR was recovered from an older man with acute or convalescent COVID-19.

CDR3 sequence reads: CASSLSQEADTQYF. CDR3 DNA sequence: TGCGCCAGCAGCTTGTCCCAGGAAGCAGATACGCAGTATTTT. The chain is built from TRBV5-1 and TRBJ2-3, with unresolved D. This CDR3 has 14 residues. Trimming took 1 base from V and 4 from J, leaving 10 bases between them. CDR1 and CDR2 from the germline V gene are SGHRS and YFSETQ.